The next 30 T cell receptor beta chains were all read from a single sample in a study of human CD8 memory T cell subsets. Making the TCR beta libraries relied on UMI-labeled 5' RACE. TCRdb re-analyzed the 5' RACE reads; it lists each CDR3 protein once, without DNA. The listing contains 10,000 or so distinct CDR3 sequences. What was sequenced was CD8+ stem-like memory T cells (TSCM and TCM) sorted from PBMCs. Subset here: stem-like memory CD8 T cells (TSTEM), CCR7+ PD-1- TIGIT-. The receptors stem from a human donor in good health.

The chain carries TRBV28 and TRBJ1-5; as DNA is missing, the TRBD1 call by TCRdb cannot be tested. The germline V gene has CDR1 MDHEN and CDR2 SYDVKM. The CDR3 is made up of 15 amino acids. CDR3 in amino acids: CASTPTAISNQPQHF.

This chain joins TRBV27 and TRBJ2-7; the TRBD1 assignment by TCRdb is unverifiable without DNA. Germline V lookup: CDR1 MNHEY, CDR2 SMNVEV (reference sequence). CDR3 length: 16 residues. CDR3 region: CASSQLSRTGSYEQYF.

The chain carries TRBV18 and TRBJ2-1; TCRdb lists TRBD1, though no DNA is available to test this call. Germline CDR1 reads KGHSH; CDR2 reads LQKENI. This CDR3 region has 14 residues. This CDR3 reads CASSRSTGVNEQFF.

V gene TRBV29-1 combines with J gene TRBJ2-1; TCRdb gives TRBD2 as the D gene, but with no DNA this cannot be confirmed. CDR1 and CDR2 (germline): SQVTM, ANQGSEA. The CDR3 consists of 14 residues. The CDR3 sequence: CSVDGGRIHNEQFF.

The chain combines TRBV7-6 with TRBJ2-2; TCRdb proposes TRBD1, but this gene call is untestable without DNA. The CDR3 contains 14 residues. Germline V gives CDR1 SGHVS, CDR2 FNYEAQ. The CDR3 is CASSPTGGGWELFF.

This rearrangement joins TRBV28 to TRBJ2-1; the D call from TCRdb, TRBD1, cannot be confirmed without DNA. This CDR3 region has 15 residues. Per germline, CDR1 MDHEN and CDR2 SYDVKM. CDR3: CASSPPQERLNEQFF. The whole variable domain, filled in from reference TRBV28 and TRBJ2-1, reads DVKVTQSSRYLVKRTGEKVFLECVQDMDHENMFWYRQDPGLGLRLIYFSYDVKMKEKGDIPEGYSVSREKKERFSLILESASTNQTSMYLCASSPPQERLNEQFFGPGTRLTVL.

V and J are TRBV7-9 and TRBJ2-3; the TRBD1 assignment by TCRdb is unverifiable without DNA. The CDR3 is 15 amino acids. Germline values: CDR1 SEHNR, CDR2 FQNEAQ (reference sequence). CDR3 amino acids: CASSAGLLGTDTQYF.

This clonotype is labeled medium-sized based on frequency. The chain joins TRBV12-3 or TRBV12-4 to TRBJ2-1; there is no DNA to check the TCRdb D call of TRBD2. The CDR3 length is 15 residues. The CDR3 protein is CASSSGGASYNEQFF.

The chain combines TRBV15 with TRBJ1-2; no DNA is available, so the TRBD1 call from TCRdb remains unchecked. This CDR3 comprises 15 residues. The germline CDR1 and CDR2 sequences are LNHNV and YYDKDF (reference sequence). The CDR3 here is CATSDRTGSNYGYTF.

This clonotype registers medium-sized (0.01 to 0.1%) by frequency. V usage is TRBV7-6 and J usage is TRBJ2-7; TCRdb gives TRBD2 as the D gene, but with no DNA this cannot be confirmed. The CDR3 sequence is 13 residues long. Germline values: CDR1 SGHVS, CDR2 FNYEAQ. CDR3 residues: CASSLRAANEQYF. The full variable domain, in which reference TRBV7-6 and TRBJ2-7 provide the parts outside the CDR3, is GAGVSQSPRYKVTKRGQDVALRCDPISGHVSLYWYRQALGQGPEFLTYFNYEAQQDKSGLPNDRFSAERPEGSISTLTIQRTEQRDSAMYRCASSLRAANEQYFGPGTRLTVT.

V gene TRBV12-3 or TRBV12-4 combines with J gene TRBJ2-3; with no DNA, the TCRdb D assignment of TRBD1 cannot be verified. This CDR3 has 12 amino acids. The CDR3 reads CASSFSGNTQYF.

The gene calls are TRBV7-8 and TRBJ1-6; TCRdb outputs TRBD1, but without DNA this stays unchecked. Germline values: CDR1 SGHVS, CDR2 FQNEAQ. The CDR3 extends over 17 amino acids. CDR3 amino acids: CASSPMSPGSYNSPLHF.

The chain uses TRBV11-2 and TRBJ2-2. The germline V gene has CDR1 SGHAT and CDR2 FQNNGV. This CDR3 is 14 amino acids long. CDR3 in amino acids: CASSPTGSTGELFF. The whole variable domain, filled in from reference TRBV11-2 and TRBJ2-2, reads EAGVAQSPRYKIIEKRQSVAFWCNPISGHATLYWYQQILGQGPKLLIQFQNNGVVDDSQLPKDRFSAERLKGVDSTLKIQPAKLEDSAVYLCASSPTGSTGELFFGEGSRLTVL.

CDR3 sequence reads: CASSLLGLQETQYF. The chain is built from TRBV28 and TRBJ2-5; TCRdb calls TRBD2, which cannot be checked without DNA. The CDR3 has 14 residues. Germline values: CDR1 MDHEN, CDR2 SYDVKM.

CDR3 sequence reads: CASSLGAGGDTQYF. The rearrangement joins TRBV7-7 to TRBJ2-3; the D call of TRBD2 rests on TCRdb alone, since no DNA is present to check it. CDR3 size: 14 residues. Germline CDR1 and CDR2: SSHAT and FNYEAQ (reference sequence).

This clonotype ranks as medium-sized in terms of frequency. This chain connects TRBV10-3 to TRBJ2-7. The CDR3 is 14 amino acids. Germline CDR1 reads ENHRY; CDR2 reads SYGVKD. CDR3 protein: CAISELVDSYEQYF.

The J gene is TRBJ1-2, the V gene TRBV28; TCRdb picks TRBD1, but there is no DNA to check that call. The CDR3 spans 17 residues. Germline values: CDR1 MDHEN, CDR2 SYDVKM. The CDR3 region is CASSLYAGALFVYGYTF.

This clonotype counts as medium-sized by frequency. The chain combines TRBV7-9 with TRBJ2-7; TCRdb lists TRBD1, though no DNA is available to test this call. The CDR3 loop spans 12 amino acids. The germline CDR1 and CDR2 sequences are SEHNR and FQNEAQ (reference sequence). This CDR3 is CASSPGTFEQYF. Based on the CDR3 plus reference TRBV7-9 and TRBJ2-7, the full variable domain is DTGVSQNPRHKITKRGQNVTFRCDPISEHNRLYWYRQTLGQGPEFLTYFQNEAQLEKSRLLSDRFSAERPKGSFSTLEIQRTEQGDSAMYLCASSPGTFEQYFGPGTRLTVT.

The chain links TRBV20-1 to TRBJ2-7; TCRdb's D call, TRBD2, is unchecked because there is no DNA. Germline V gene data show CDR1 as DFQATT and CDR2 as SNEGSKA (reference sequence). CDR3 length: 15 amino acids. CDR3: CSAESSGTSVYEQYF.

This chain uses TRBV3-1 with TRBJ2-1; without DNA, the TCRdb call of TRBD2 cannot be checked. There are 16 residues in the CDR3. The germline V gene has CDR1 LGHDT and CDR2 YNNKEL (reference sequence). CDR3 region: CASSSRTSGRSDEQFF.

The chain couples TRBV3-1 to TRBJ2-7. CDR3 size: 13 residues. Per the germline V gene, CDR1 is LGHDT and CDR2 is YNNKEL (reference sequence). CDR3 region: CASSQVSRYEQYF.

The CDR3 loop is CASSTGTSGGRSYEQYF. The V gene is TRBV7-6, the J gene TRBJ2-7; TCRdb names TRBD2, which stays unverified in the absence of DNA. Germline CDR1 is SGHVS and CDR2 is FNYEAQ. This CDR3 is built from 17 residues.

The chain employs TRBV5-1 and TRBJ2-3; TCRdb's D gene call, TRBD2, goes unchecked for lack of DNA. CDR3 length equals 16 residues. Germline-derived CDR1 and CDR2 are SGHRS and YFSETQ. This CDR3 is CASSTGTRSSGDTQYF.

The CDR3: CASSPGQPEQFF. The chain has TRBV14 and TRBJ2-1; TCRdb lists TRBD1, though no DNA is available to test this call. Germline values: CDR1 SGHDN, CDR2 FVKESK. The CDR3 runs 12 residues.

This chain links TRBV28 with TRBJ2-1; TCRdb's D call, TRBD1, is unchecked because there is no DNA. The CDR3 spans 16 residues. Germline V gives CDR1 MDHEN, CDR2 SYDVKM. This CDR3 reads CASSLNTGHSYNEQFF.

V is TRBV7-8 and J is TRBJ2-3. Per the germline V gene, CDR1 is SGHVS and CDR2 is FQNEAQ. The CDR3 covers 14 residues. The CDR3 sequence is CASSLILGTDTQYF.

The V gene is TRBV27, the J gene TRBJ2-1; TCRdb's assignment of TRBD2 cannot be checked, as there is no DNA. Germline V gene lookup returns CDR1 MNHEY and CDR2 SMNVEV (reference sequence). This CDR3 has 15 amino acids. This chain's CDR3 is CASSLGTSGDNEQFF.

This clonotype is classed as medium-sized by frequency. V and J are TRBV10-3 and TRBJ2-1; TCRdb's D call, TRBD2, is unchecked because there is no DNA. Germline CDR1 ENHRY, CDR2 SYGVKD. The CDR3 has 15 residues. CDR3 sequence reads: CAISESRTSGSRQFF.

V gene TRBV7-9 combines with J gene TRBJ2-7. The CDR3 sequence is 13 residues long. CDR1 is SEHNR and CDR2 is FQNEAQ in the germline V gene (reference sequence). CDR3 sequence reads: CASSSDNSYEQYF.

CDR3: CASSLAGTGGDTIYF. V usage is TRBV7-9 and J usage is TRBJ1-3; with no DNA, the TCRdb D assignment of TRBD1 cannot be verified. Germline loops: CDR1 SEHNR, CDR2 FQNEAQ (reference sequence). This CDR3 spans 15 amino acids.